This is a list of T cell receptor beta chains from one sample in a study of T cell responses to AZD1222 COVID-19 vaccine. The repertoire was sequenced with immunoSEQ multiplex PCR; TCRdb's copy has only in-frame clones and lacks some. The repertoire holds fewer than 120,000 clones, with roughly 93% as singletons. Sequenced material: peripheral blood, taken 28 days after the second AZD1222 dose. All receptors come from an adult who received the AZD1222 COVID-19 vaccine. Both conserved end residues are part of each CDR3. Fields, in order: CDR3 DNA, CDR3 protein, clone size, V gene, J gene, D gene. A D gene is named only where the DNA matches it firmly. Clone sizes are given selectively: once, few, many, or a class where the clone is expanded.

CDR3 DNA: TGTGCCAGCAGTGAGCCGGGACCCTCTGGAAACACCATATATTTT
CDR3 protein: CASSEPGPSGNTIYF
clone size: once
V gene: TRBV25-1
J gene: TRBJ1-3
D gene: -

CDR3 DNA: TGTGCCAGCAGTACCAGTCCCGGGACAGATTTCCTCTTC
CDR3 protein: CASSTSPGTDFLF
clone size: -
V gene: TRBV27
J gene: TRBJ2-7
D gene: TRBD1

CDR3 DNA: TGTGCCAGCAGCCTGGCAGGGGACGAGGTACCTTACAATGAGCAGTTCTTC
CDR3 protein: CASSLAGDEVPYNEQFF
clone size: -
V gene: TRBV11-3
J gene: TRBJ2-1
D gene: -

CDR3 DNA: TGTGCCAGCGCTGACGGAAACACCATATATTTT
CDR3 protein: CASADGNTIYF
clone size: once
V gene: TRBV28
J gene: TRBJ1-3
D gene: -

CDR3 DNA: TGTGCCAGCAGGTGGCGGAACTATGGCTACACCTTC
CDR3 protein: CASRWRNYGYTF
clone size: once
V gene: TRBV12-3/TRBV12-4
J gene: TRBJ1-2
D gene: -

CDR3 DNA: TGTGCCAGCAGCCCCCAGGACGGCTATGGCTACACCTTC
CDR3 protein: CASSPQDGYGYTF
clone size: -
V gene: TRBV7-9
J gene: TRBJ1-2
D gene: -

CDR3 DNA: TGTGCCAGTAGTTGGGGGAATGCCTACGAGCAGTACTTC
CDR3 protein: CASSWGNAYEQYF
clone size: -
V gene: TRBV19
J gene: TRBJ2-7
D gene: -

CDR3 DNA: TGTGCCAGCAGCCACCGTCGGGATACGCAGTATTTT
CDR3 protein: CASSHRRDTQYF
clone size: -
V gene: TRBV7-9
J gene: TRBJ2-3
D gene: -

CDR3 DNA: TGTGCCAGCAGCTTAGTAGTGGGGGGGACTGAAGCTTTCTTT
CDR3 protein: CASSLVVGGTEAFF
clone size: -
V gene: TRBV7-6
J gene: TRBJ1-1
D gene: -

CDR3 DNA: TGTGCCAGCAGCGCTTCCGGGACAGCCTACGAGCAGTACTTC
CDR3 protein: CASSASGTAYEQYF
clone size: -
V gene: TRBV11-2
J gene: TRBJ2-7
D gene: TRBD1

CDR3 DNA: TGTGCTAGTGGTTTGACAGGGGCAGATACGCAGTATTTT
CDR3 protein: CASGLTGADTQYF
clone size: -
V gene: TRBV12-5
J gene: TRBJ2-3
D gene: TRBD1

CDR3 DNA: TGTGCCAGCAGCTTTGACGCCCGCTCCTACAATGAGCAGTTCTTC
CDR3 protein: CASSFDARSYNEQFF
clone size: -
V gene: TRBV7-9
J gene: TRBJ2-1
D gene: -

CDR3 DNA: TGTGCCATCAGTGGGACAGGGGTAAATAGCAATCAGCCCCAGCATTTT
CDR3 protein: CAISGTGVNSNQPQHF
clone size: many
V gene: TRBV10-3
J gene: TRBJ1-5
D gene: TRBD1

CDR3 DNA: TGTGCCAGCAGCCCTTTGCCCAGGGGCCGTTCCTCCTACGAGCAGTACTTC
CDR3 protein: CASSPLPRGRSSYEQYF
clone size: -
V gene: TRBV7-6
J gene: TRBJ2-7
D gene: -

CDR3 DNA: TGTGCCAGTAGTGCCCTGGGACAGGGTCGGAATCAGCCCCAGCATTTT
CDR3 protein: CASSALGQGRNQPQHF
clone size: -
V gene: TRBV19
J gene: TRBJ1-5
D gene: TRBD1

CDR3 DNA: TGTGCCAGCAGTACACAGGTTTTCAACGAGCAGTACTTC
CDR3 protein: CASSTQVFNEQYF
clone size: -
V gene: TRBV27
J gene: TRBJ2-7
D gene: -

CDR3 DNA: TGTGCCACCAGCCCCGGTCGCTACAATGAGCAGTTCTTC
CDR3 protein: CATSPGRYNEQFF
clone size: -
V gene: TRBV15
J gene: TRBJ2-1
D gene: -

CDR3 DNA: TGCGCCAGCAGCGCCTCAGGGAACTACAATGAGCAGTTCTTC
CDR3 protein: CASSASGNYNEQFF
clone size: once
V gene: TRBV5-1
J gene: TRBJ2-1
D gene: -

CDR3 DNA: TGTGCCAGCAGCCTCGTTATGAAGCAGTTCTTC
CDR3 protein: CASSLVMKQFF
clone size: -
V gene: TRBV11-2
J gene: TRBJ2-1
D gene: -

CDR3 DNA: TGTGCCAGTAGGTCCCAACAGAATGGAAACACCATATATTTT
CDR3 protein: CASRSQQNGNTIYF
clone size: -
V gene: TRBV19
J gene: TRBJ1-3
D gene: -

CDR3 DNA: TGTGCCAGTAGTATACCGGGATTCTCCTATAATTCACCCCTCCACTTT
CDR3 protein: CASSIPGFSYNSPLHF
clone size: -
V gene: TRBV19
J gene: TRBJ1-6
D gene: -

CDR3 DNA: TGTGCCATCAGGGGTACGGGGGAGACCTCCTACGAGCAGTACTTC
CDR3 protein: CAIRGTGETSYEQYF
clone size: -
V gene: TRBV21-1
J gene: TRBJ2-7
D gene: -

CDR3 DNA: TGTGCCAGTAGTAACGCAGGGTATACTGGAAACACCATATATTTT
CDR3 protein: CASSNAGYTGNTIYF
clone size: -
V gene: TRBV19
J gene: TRBJ1-3
D gene: -

CDR3 DNA: TGTGCCAGCTCGCTGGACAGGACAGGCAAAAACATTCAGTACTTC
CDR3 protein: CASSLDRTGKNIQYF
clone size: -
V gene: TRBV18
J gene: TRBJ2-4
D gene: TRBD1

CDR3 DNA: TGTGCCAGCAGTATCACCTATAATTCACCCCTCCACTTT
CDR3 protein: CASSITYNSPLHF
clone size: -
V gene: TRBV27
J gene: TRBJ1-6
D gene: -

CDR3 DNA: TGTGCCAGCAGCCGAACTACACAGGGGGCCCACGAGCAGTACTTC
CDR3 protein: CASSRTTQGAHEQYF
clone size: -
V gene: TRBV5-8
J gene: TRBJ2-7
D gene: TRBD1

CDR3 DNA: TGTGCCATCAGGGGAGACAGGGCCTATGGCTACACCTTC
CDR3 protein: CAIRGDRAYGYTF
clone size: -
V gene: TRBV10-3
J gene: TRBJ1-2
D gene: TRBD1

CDR3 DNA: TGTGCCAGCAGCCCCAAGGACAGGGCTGAAGCTTTCTTT
CDR3 protein: CASSPKDRAEAFF
clone size: -
V gene: TRBV3-1/TRBV3-2
J gene: TRBJ1-1
D gene: TRBD1

CDR3 DNA: TGCGCCAGCAGCCAACTAGCGGGGGCCAAATCTCGTTGGGAGCAGTACTTC
CDR3 protein: CASSQLAGAKSRWEQYF
clone size: -
V gene: TRBV4-1
J gene: TRBJ2-7
D gene: TRBD2

CDR3 DNA: TGCAGCGTTAGACCCAGGATGGCGAACACTGAAGCTTTCTTT
CDR3 protein: CSVRPRMANTEAFF
clone size: -
V gene: TRBV29-1
J gene: TRBJ1-1
D gene: -

CDR3 DNA: TGTGCCAGCAGTAGCGCGTGGACACCCGCCTACGAGCAGTACTTC
CDR3 protein: CASSSAWTPAYEQYF
clone size: -
V gene: TRBV6-5
J gene: TRBJ2-7
D gene: -

CDR3 DNA: TGTGCCACCAGCAGAAAAATCCAGACTAATCAGCCCCAGCATTTT
CDR3 protein: CATSRKIQTNQPQHF
clone size: -
V gene: TRBV15
J gene: TRBJ1-5
D gene: -

CDR3 DNA: TGTGCCAGCAGCTTAAGCTTCTATCGGCCCCAGCATTTT
CDR3 protein: CASSLSFYRPQHF
clone size: -
V gene: TRBV7-2
J gene: TRBJ1-5
D gene: -

CDR3 DNA: TGCGCCAGCAGCATACCACCCGGGTTATCTAGCACAGATACGCAGTATTTT
CDR3 protein: CASSIPPGLSSTDTQYF
clone size: -
V gene: TRBV5-1
J gene: TRBJ2-3
D gene: -

CDR3 DNA: TGTGCCAGCAGTGGTCCCTCGGGACACGGGAGCAATCAGCCCCAGCATTTT
CDR3 protein: CASSGPSGHGSNQPQHF
clone size: -
V gene: TRBV25-1
J gene: TRBJ1-5
D gene: -

CDR3 DNA: TGTGCCAGCCGGCTAGTCACAGATACGCAGTATTTT
CDR3 protein: CASRLVTDTQYF
clone size: -
V gene: TRBV12-3/TRBV12-4
J gene: TRBJ2-3
D gene: -

CDR3 DNA: TGTGCCAGCTCACCGACCGGGACGAGGGCTAACTATGGCTACACCTTC
CDR3 protein: CASSPTGTRANYGYTF
clone size: -
V gene: TRBV18
J gene: TRBJ1-2
D gene: -

CDR3 DNA: TGTGCCAGCAGTTACTCGCCTCCGGGACCGGGGTATGGCTACACCTTC
CDR3 protein: CASSYSPPGPGYGYTF
clone size: -
V gene: TRBV6-5
J gene: TRBJ1-2
D gene: -

CDR3 DNA: TGTGCCAGCAGCTTAGTAGACCCCCCGCGCGAGCAGTACTTC
CDR3 protein: CASSLVDPPREQYF
clone size: -
V gene: TRBV7-2
J gene: TRBJ2-7
D gene: -

CDR3 DNA: TGCGCCAGCAGCGGGGACGGCTTCCCGCTCTATGGCTACACCTTC
CDR3 protein: CASSGDGFPLYGYTF
clone size: -
V gene: TRBV5-1
J gene: TRBJ1-2
D gene: -

CDR3 DNA: TGTGCCAGCAGTGACAACAGGGGCAGTAAAGAAAAACTGTTTTTT
CDR3 protein: CASSDNRGSKEKLFF
clone size: -
V gene: TRBV25-1
J gene: TRBJ1-4
D gene: TRBD1

CDR3 DNA: TGTGCCAGCAGCTTATGGGCCCGGCATGGCAATGAGCAGTTCTTC
CDR3 protein: CASSLWARHGNEQFF
clone size: -
V gene: TRBV7-2
J gene: TRBJ2-1
D gene: -

CDR3 DNA: TGTGCCAGCAGTTTCTCGGACAGGGAGACTGAAGCTTTCTTT
CDR3 protein: CASSFSDRETEAFF
clone size: -
V gene: TRBV2
J gene: TRBJ1-1
D gene: TRBD1

CDR3 DNA: TGTGCCAGCAGCCAAGTTCGACTAGCGGGGGGGAACGCGAACACCGGGGAGCTGTTTTTT
CDR3 protein: CASSQVRLAGGNANTGELFF
clone size: -
V gene: TRBV3-1/TRBV3-2
J gene: TRBJ2-2
D gene: TRBD2

CDR3 DNA: TGTGCCAGTAGTATAGATATCGGCGAAGCCTATGGCTACACCTTC
CDR3 protein: CASSIDIGEAYGYTF
clone size: -
V gene: TRBV19
J gene: TRBJ1-2
D gene: -

CDR3 DNA: TGTGCCAGCAGAAACGGGGATCAGCCCCAGCATTTT
CDR3 protein: CASRNGDQPQHF
clone size: -
V gene: TRBV12-3/TRBV12-4
J gene: TRBJ1-5
D gene: -

CDR3 DNA: TGTGCCAGCAGCTTAGATAAAGGAACAGGAATGAACACTGAAGCTTTCTTT
CDR3 protein: CASSLDKGTGMNTEAFF
clone size: -
V gene: TRBV11-3
J gene: TRBJ1-1
D gene: -

CDR3 DNA: TGTGCCAGCAGGCTTGAGGGACAGGAAGCTTTCTTT
CDR3 protein: CASRLEGQEAFF
clone size: -
V gene: TRBV4-2
J gene: TRBJ1-1
D gene: TRBD1

CDR3 DNA: TGCGCCAGCAGCTTCGGGTCCGATGTGAACACTGAAGCTTTCTTT
CDR3 protein: CASSFGSDVNTEAFF
clone size: -
V gene: TRBV5-1
J gene: TRBJ1-1
D gene: -

CDR3 DNA: TGTGCCAGCAGCTTAAGTAGGGACAGTGATGGGACTAATGAAAAACTGTTTTTT
CDR3 protein: CASSLSRDSDGTNEKLFF
clone size: -
V gene: TRBV7-9
J gene: TRBJ1-4
D gene: TRBD1

CDR3 DNA: TGTGCCAGCAGTGAGCAGGGGGAGAACACTGAAGCTTTCTTT
CDR3 protein: CASSEQGENTEAFF
clone size: once
V gene: TRBV6-1
J gene: TRBJ1-1
D gene: TRBD1

CDR3 DNA: TGCGCCAGCAGCGCCTTGGGCTCAGGGGGAATTTATGGCTACACCTTC
CDR3 protein: CASSALGSGGIYGYTF
clone size: -
V gene: TRBV5-1
J gene: TRBJ1-2
D gene: TRBD1

CDR3 DNA: TGTGCCAGCAGCTTAGCGTTCAACAGGGGTGGCACTGAAGCTTTCTTT
CDR3 protein: CASSLAFNRGGTEAFF
clone size: -
V gene: TRBV11-2
J gene: TRBJ1-1
D gene: TRBD1

CDR3 DNA: TGCAGCGTGGGGGGACAGACCTATGGCTACACCTTC
CDR3 protein: CSVGGQTYGYTF
clone size: -
V gene: TRBV29-1
J gene: TRBJ1-2
D gene: TRBD1

CDR3 DNA: TGTGCCAGAGTCGAGGATACGCAGTATTTT
CDR3 protein: CARVEDTQYF
clone size: once
V gene: TRBV21-1
J gene: TRBJ2-3
D gene: -

CDR3 DNA: TGTGCCAGCAGTCGAAGTAGCGGGAGTGAGGAGCAGTACTTC
CDR3 protein: CASSRSSGSEEQYF
clone size: -
V gene: TRBV6-5
J gene: TRBJ2-7
D gene: TRBD2

CDR3 DNA: TGTGCCAGCAGCTCTAGAGGAGGAGACTACACCTTC
CDR3 protein: CASSSRGGDYTF
clone size: -
V gene: TRBV5-8
J gene: TRBJ1-2
D gene: -

CDR3 DNA: TGTGCCAGCAGCATTTTTTACGAGCAGTACTTC
CDR3 protein: CASSIFYEQYF
clone size: -
V gene: TRBV6-2/TRBV6-3
J gene: TRBJ2-7
D gene: -

CDR3 DNA: TGTGCCAGCAGCTTCTGGGGCTCTAATCAGCCCCAGCATTTT
CDR3 protein: CASSFWGSNQPQHF
clone size: -
V gene: TRBV5-6
J gene: TRBJ1-5
D gene: -